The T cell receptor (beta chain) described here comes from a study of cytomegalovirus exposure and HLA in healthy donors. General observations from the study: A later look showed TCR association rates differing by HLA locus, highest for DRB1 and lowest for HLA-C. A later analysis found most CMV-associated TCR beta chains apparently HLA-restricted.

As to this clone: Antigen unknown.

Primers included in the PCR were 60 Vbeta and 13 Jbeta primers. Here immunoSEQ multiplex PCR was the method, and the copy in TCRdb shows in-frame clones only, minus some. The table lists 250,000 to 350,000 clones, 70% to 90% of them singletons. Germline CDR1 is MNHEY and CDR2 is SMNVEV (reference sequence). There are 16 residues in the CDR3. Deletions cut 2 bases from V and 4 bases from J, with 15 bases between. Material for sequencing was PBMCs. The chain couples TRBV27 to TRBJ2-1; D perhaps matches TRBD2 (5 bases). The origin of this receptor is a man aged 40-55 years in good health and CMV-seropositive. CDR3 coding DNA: TGTGCCAGCAGTTTAGGCGGGCTACCGAGTTACAATGAGCAGTTCTTC. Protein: CASSLGGLPSYNEQFF.